What follows describes a single T cell receptor beta chain. Antigen: not known. Trimming cost V 7 bases and J 2 bases, with 14 bases left between them. Germline V gene sequence: CDR1 GTSNPN, CDR2 SVGIG (reference sequence). The length of the CDR3 is 13 residues. This sample was taken from a study of cytomegalovirus exposure and HLA in healthy donors. Study as a whole: Earlier work reported 117 million unique TCR beta sequences from about 180 million T cells. The Caucasian-associated ancestry cluster contained 81% of the approximately 390 genotyped donors.

Study-wide results and limits: Cytomegalovirus association was assigned to about 150 TCR beta chains.

A multiplex PCR was run with 60 Vbeta primers and 13 Jbeta primers. The table came from immunoSEQ multiplex PCR; TCRdb's copy has only in-frame clones and leaves some out. The profile shows about 120,000 clones, roughly 70% of them singletons. The V gene is TRBV30, the J gene TRBJ2-5, with D perhaps matching TRBD2 (6 bases). This clonotype was obtained from a woman under 30 in good health and CMV-seronegative. Material: PBMCs. CDR3 amino acids: CAFRGGKQETQYF. The CDR3 coding sequence is TGTGCCTTCCGTGGGGGGAAACAAGAGACCCAGTACTTC.